This T cell receptor beta chain is drawn from a study of graft-versus-host responses after intestinal transplantation. Across the whole study: As for transplant type, recipients had multivisceral, liver-intestinal, or isolated intestinal grafts. Tacrolimus and steroids were given for 2 to 4 years to all recipients after anti-thymocyte globulin induction. Notes on the study in general: Some GvH clones were seen earlier in gut or blood, suggesting intestinal origin.

V shed 0 bases, J shed 6 bases, and the junction held 2 bases outside the gene matches. CDR3 length: 14 amino acids. Germline V lookup: CDR1 SGHRS, CDR2 YFSETQ. Measured with immunoSEQ multiplex PCR; TCRdb has only the in-frame clones, and not every one. The sample includes about 85,000 clones, approximately 90% of them seen just once. With respect to this clone: As yet, its antigen is unknown.

The clonotype was recovered from a human donor who was the organ donor for an intestinal transplant. The source was unstimulated CD8+ T cells sorted from spleen or lymph node cells, collected before transplant. The chain links TRBV5-1 to TRBJ2-1; 8 bases map to TRBD2. The CDR3 sequence: CASSLAGGLNEQFF. CDR3 DNA sequence: TGCGCCAGCAGCTTGGCGGGAGGGCTCAATGAGCAGTTCTTC.